Below are 2 T cell receptor beta chains sequenced from a single sample in a study of early T cells in non-severe SARS-CoV-2 infection. MiXCR, run by TCRdb on the 5' RACE reads, gives a single entry per CDR3 protein. Of tens of thousands of distinct CDR3 sequences listed, approximately 13% are singletons. The sequencing here drew on whole blood, taken at baseline. All receptors derive from an adult who was a healthcare worker with PCR-confirmed SARS-CoV-2 infection or an uninfected control (not recorded which).

Only a few counts were recorded for this clonotype. The V and J genes are TRBV10-3 and TRBJ2-5, with D possibly being TRBD2 (5 bases). V shed 10 bases and J shed 5 bases, with 32 bases lying between them. The CDR3 length is 18 residues. The germline gives CDR1 ENHRY, CDR2 SYGVKD. This CDR3 reads CATSWAGPGRGFMETQYF. CDR3 nucleotides: TGTGCCACCTCCTGGGCTGGACCGGGCCGAGGGTTTATGGAGACCCAGTACTTC.

The V and J genes are TRBV29-1 and TRBJ2-5; 7 bases line up with TRBD1. Looked up from germline, CDR1 is SQVTM and CDR2 is ANQGSEA. This CDR3 region has 12 residues. V lost 7 bases and J lost 1; bases outside the gene matches: 3. CDR3 region: CSAQGTQETQYF. CDR3 nucleotide sequence: TGCAGCGCACAGGGGACCCAAGAGACCCAGTACTTC.